This T cell receptor (beta chain) is drawn from a study of T cells in localized non-small cell lung cancer. Remarks on this clone: The target antigen is unknown.

Overall study findings and caveats: In adjacent lung appeared a median around 55 of the top 100 tumor clones.

Libraries were prepared by immunoSEQ multiplex PCR; TCRdb keeps only in-frame clonotypes and omits some of them. This table has fewer than 40,000 clones, roughly 93% appearing once. CDR3 size: 15 residues. Trimming took 7 bases from V and 0 from J, leaving 13 bases between them. Germline V gene data show CDR1 as SGHTA and CDR2 as FQGNSA. The clonotype was recovered from a female donor over 55 with stage I lung adenocarcinoma. The chain links TRBV7-2 to TRBJ1-5; D is perhaps TRBD1 (5 bases). The sequencing used peripheral blood, collected before any cancer treatment. The CDR3 here is CASTSGTSSNQPQHF. As DNA, the CDR3 is TGTGCCAGCACCTCAGGGACGAGTAGCAATCAGCCCCAGCATTTT.